This note documents a single TCR beta chain sequence. Its cognate antigen is unknown. The sample is drawn from a study of T cells in narcolepsy. Study summary: Healthy controls were enrolled alongside patients with narcolepsy type 1 or type 2.

The study's findings and limits: Reportedly, autoreactive clonotypes were serially detected in patients' blood but not controls'. In some patient and control memory CD4+ samples, autoreactive clones were absent. Comparing one patient's CSF and blood CD4+ clonotypes highlighted HCRT- and TRIB2-specific autoreactive clonotypes.

The method was immunoSEQ multiplex PCR; TCRdb's version includes in-frame clones alone and lacks a portion of them. The profile shows 20,000 to 30,000 clones, over 65% of them singletons. The sequenced sample consisted of memory (CD45RA-) CD4+ T cells from blood. The source of this sequence is a human donor in good health.

The CDR3 nucleotides are TGTGCCAGCAGAGCGGGACTAGGCACAGATACGCAGTATTTT. Protein: CASRAGLGTDTQYF. The chain employs TRBV7-9 and TRBJ2-3; 8 bases line up with TRBD2. The CDR3 extends over 14 amino acids. V shed 6 bases, J shed 1 base, and the junction held 3 bases outside the gene matches. Germline CDR1 reads SEHNR; CDR2 reads FQNEAQ (reference sequence).